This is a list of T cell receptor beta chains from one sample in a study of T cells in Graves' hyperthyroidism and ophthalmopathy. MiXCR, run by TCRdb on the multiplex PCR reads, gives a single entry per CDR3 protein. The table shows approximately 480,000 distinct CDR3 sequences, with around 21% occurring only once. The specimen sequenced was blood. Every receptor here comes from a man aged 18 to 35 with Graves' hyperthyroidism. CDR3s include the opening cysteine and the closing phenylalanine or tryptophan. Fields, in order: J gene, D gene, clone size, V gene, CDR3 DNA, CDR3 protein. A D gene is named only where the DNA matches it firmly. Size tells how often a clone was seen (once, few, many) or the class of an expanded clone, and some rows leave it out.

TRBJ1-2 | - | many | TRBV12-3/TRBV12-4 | TGTGCCGGCCTCCGAAGGGACGGTGGCTACACCTTC | CAGLRRDGGYTF
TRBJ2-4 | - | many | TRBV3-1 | TGTGCCAGCAGCATTAGGGAGCCAAACATTCAGTACTTC | CASSIREPNIQYF
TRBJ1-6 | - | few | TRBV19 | TGTGCCAGTAGTACAGAGGATAATTCACCCCTCCACTTT | CASSTEDNSPLHF
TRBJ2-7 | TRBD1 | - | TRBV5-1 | TGCGCCAGCAGCCTCACCGTAGGGACAGGGGAGGAGTACTTC | CASSLTVGTGEEYF
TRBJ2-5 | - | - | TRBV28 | TGTGCCAGCACTCGGGGGGGGACAGGGTTGTACCAAGAGACCCAGTACTTC | CASTRGGTGLYQETQYF
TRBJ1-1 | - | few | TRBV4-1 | TGCGCCAGCAGCTGGACGAGGGACACTGAAGCTTTCTTT | CASSWTRDTEAFF
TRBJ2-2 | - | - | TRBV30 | TGTGCCTGGCAGGGGTACACCGGGGAGCCGTTTTTT | CAWQGYTGEPFF
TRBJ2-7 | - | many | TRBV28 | TGTGCCAGCAGGATTGGGGGGCCACTCTCCTACGAGCAGTACTTC | CASRIGGPLSYEQYF
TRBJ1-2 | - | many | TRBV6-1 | TGTGCCAGCAGCCTCCTCGAAGGGCGATACGGCTACACCTTC | CASSLLEGRYGYTF
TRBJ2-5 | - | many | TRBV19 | TGTGCCAGTAGTGCCCGTCGCGGGGCGTACCAAGAGACCCAGTACTTC | CASSARRGAYQETQYF
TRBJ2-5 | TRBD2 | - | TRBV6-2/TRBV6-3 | TGTGCCAGCAGTTGGGGGACTAGCGGTAGCGAAGAGACCCAGTACTTC | CASSWGTSGSEETQYF
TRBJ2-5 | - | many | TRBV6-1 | TGTGCCAGCAGGCAGGCCTCTGAGACCCAGTACTTC | CASRQASETQYF
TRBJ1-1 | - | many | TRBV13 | TGTGCCAGCAGCTTAGAACCGAACGAAGCTTTCTTT | CASSLEPNEAFF
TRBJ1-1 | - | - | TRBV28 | TGTGCCAGCAGTTTTGTTCCGGGAATGAACACTGAAGCTTTCTTT | CASSFVPGMNTEAFF
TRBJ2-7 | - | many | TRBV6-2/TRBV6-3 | TGTGCCAGCAATCCTTGGGGGTACGAGCAGTACTTC | CASNPWGYEQYF
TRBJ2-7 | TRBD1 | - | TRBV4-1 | TGCGCCAGCAGCCAAACTCCGGGGACAGGGCCCTACGAGCAGTACTTC | CASSQTPGTGPYEQYF
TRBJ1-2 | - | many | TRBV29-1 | TGCAGCGTTGACACAGGAGTCTATGGCTACACCTTC | CSVDTGVYGYTF